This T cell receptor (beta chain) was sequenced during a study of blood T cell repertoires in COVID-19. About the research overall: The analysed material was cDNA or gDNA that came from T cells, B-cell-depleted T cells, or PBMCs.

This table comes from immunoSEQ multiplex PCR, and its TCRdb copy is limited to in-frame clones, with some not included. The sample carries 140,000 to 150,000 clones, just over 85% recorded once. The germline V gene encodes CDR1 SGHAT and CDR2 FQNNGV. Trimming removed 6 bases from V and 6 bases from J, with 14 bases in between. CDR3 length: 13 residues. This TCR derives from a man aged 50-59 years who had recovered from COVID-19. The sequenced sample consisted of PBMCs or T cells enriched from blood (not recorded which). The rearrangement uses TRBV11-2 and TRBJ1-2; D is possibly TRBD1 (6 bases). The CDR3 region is CASRPRDTHGYTF. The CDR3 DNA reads TGTGCCAGCAGGCCCCGGGACACCCATGGCTACACCTTC. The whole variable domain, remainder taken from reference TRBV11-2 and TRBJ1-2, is EAGVAQSPRYKIIEKRQSVAFWCNPISGHATLYWYQQILGQGPKLLIQFQNNGVVDDSQLPKDRFSAERLKGVDSTLKIQPAKLEDSAVYLCASRPRDTHGYTFGSGTRLTVV.